This entry lists 10 T cell receptor beta chains sequenced from one sample in a study of cytomegalovirus exposure and HLA in healthy donors. A multiplex PCR was run with 60 Vbeta primers and 13 Jbeta primers. TCRdb's table, derived via immunoSEQ multiplex PCR, lists solely in-frame clones and lacks some. The sample lists some 67,000 clones, over 70% seen once, with under 9% in the top ten. The sample comprised PBMCs. Receptors originate from a man between 60 and 70 years old in good health and CMV-seropositive.

The V call is TRBV2, the J call TRBJ2-7, with D perhaps matching TRBD1 (5 bases). Per germline, CDR1 SNHLY and CDR2 FYNNEI. V lost 5 bases and J lost 4, with 12 bases in between. This CDR3 has 13 amino acids. The CDR3 region is CASSIQVRYEQYF. In DNA form, the CDR3 reads TGTGCCAGCAGTATACAGGTTCGGTACGAGCAGTACTTC.

The J gene is TRBJ2-1, the V gene TRBV10-2; 8 positions agree with TRBD1. Germline-derived CDR1 and CDR2 are WSHSY and SAAADI. The CDR3 consists of 14 residues. V lost 9 bases and J lost 5; bases outside the gene matches: 9. The CDR3 spells CARSTGEKHNEQFF. CDR3 sequence (DNA): TGCGCCAGATCGACAGGGGAAAAGCACAATGAGCAGTTCTTC.

The rearrangement uses TRBV5-4 and TRBJ1-6; 9 nucleotides align to TRBD1. Germline V gene data show CDR1 as SGHNT and CDR2 as YYREEE (reference sequence). This CDR3 has 14 residues. Losses at the gene ends were 4 bases for V and 9 bases for J; bases not matched to a gene: 5. The CDR3 nucleotides are TGTGCCAGCAGCGAACAGGGGGCAGCTTCACCCCTCCACTTT. This encodes CASSEQGAASPLHF.

This chain uses TRBV7-9 with TRBJ2-5, with D perhaps matching TRBD2 (6 bases). Germline CDR1 and CDR2: SEHNR and FQNEAQ (reference sequence). This CDR3 region has 15 residues. Trimming stripped 0 bases from V and 7 bases from J, with 15 bases between. CDR3 amino acids: CASSLAGRGGMTQYF. The CDR3, as DNA: TGTGCCAGCAGCTTAGCCGGAAGGGGCGGGATGACCCAGTACTTC. Supplemented by reference TRBV7-9 and TRBJ2-5, the full variable domain reads DTGVSQNPRHKITKRGQNVTFRCDPISEHNRLYWYRQTLGQGPEFLTYFQNEAQLEKSRLLSDRFSAERPKGSFSTLEIQRTEQGDSAMYLCASSLAGRGGMTQYFGPGTRLLVL.

This chain joins TRBV7-9 and TRBJ2-2; 12 nucleotides match TRBD2. This CDR3 is built from 15 residues. The germline V gene has CDR1 SEHNR and CDR2 FQNEAQ (reference sequence). V lost 5 bases to trimming and J lost 4 bases; unmatched junction nucleotides: 2. CDR3 nucleotide sequence: TGTGCCAGCAGCACGACTAGCGGGAGCACCGGGGAGCTGTTTTTT. Protein: CASSTTSGSTGELFF.

The chain carries TRBV11-3 and TRBJ2-5; 14 bases line up with TRBD2. Losses at the gene ends were 5 bases for V and 0 bases for J; bases not matched to a gene: 11. Germline values: CDR1 SGHNT, CDR2 YENEEA. The CDR3 runs 19 residues. Here the CDR3 DNA reads TGTGCCAGCAGCCCCCGAATTTGGACTAGCGGGGGGTACCAAGAGACCCAGTACTTC. Protein sequence: CASSPRIWTSGGYQETQYF.

This clone was recorded only once. CDR3 residues: CASSLGGEGRYTQYF. The CDR3 DNA reads TGCGCCAGCAGCTTGGGGGGGGAAGGACGGTATACGCAGTATTTT. V is TRBV5-1 and J is TRBJ2-3; perhaps TRBD2 as D (6 bases). The germline V gene has CDR1 SGHRS and CDR2 YFSETQ. Trimming stripped 0 bases from V and 7 bases from J, with 15 bases between. The CDR3 is made up of 15 amino acids.

This clone was picked up a small number of times. The V and J genes are TRBV6-1 and TRBJ2-7; 7 bases agree with TRBD2. Germline CDR1 MNHNS, CDR2 SASEGT. CDR3 length: 15 residues. Trimming removed 2 bases from V and 0 bases from J; junction bases left unmatched: 4. CDR3 DNA sequence: TGTGCCAGCAGTGAACTGACTAGCAACTCCTACGAGCAGTACTTC. It specifies CASSELTSNSYEQYF.

This clone came up once. The chain couples TRBV6-1 to TRBJ1-2, with D perhaps TRBD1 (6 bases). Trimming stripped 1 base from V and 2 bases from J, with 11 bases between. The CDR3 length is 15 residues. Germline V CDR1 and CDR2: MNHNS, SASEGT. The CDR3 DNA sequence: TGTGCCAGCAGTGAAGTTTGGACAGAGAACTATGGCTACACCTTC. Its translation is CASSEVWTENYGYTF.

V and J are TRBV6-5 and TRBJ1-1; 7 nucleotides agree with TRBD1. The length of the CDR3 is 14 residues. Germline CDR1 MNHEY, CDR2 SVGAGI. The ends lost 7 bases at V and 5 bases at J; junction bases unmatched: 10. The CDR3 reads CASTRQGSSTEAFF. CDR3 DNA: TGTGCCAGCACCCGACAGGGAAGTTCGACTGAAGCTTTCTTT.